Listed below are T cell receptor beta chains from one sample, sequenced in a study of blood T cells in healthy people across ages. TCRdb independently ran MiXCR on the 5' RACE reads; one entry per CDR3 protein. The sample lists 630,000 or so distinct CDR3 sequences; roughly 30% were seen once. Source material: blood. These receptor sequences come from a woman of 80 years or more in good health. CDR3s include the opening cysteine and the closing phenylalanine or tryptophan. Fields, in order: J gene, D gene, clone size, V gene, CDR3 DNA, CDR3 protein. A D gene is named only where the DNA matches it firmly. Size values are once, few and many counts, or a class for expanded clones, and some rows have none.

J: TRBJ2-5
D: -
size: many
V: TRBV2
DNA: TGTGCCAGCAAGGCAGACCCGGGGCAAGAGACCCAGTACTTC
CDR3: CASKADPGQETQYF

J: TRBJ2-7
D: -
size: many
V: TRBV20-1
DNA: TGCAGTGCTAGGGAGGGGGGTATCGCCTACGAGCAGTACTTC
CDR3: CSAREGGIAYEQYF

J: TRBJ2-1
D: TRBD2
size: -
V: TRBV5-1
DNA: TGCGCCAGCAGCCCGGGACTAGCGGGAAGCAATGAGCAGTTCTTC
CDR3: CASSPGLAGSNEQFF

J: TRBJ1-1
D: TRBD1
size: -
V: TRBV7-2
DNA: TGTGCCAGCCCGGGGAGGGGGCGAGGGAGCACTGAAGCTTTCTTT
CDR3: CASPGRGRGSTEAFF

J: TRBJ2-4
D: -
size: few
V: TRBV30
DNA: TGTGCCTGGAGTAGAGGGTTCGACAAAAACATTCAGTACTTC
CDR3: CAWSRGFDKNIQYF

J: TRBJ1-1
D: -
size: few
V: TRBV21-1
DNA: TGTGCCAGCAGCAAACGACGTCCGAATACAGGGAACACTGAAGCTTTCTTT
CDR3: CASSKRRPNTGNTEAFF

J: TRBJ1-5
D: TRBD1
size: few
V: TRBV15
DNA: TGTGCCACCAGCAGAGAGGGGGACAGGGGCAATCAGCCCCAGCATTTT
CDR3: CATSREGDRGNQPQHF

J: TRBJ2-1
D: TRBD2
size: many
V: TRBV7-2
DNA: TGTGCCAGCAGTTTAGCGGGGGGGCCTGGGGATGAGCAGTTCTTC
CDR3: CASSLAGGPGDEQFF

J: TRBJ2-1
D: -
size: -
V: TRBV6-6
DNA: TGTGCCAGCAGTTACGGGGCTGGGTCGAGCTCCTACAATGAGCAGTTCTTC
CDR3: CASSYGAGSSSYNEQFF

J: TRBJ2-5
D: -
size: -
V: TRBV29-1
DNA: TGCAGCGGGAATGTATGGGAGACCCAGTACTTC
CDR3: CSGNVWETQYF

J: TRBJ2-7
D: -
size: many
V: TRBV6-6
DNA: TGTGCCAGCAGCACGCAGCCGGGATACGAGCAGTACTTC
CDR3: CASSTQPGYEQYF

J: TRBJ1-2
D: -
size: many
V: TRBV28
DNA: TGTGCCAGCAGTTTTGGGCAGGGACGGTATGGCTACACCTTC
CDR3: CASSFGQGRYGYTF

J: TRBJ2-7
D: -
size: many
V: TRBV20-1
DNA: TGCAGTGCTAGAGAACGGCGGGTTGGAGAGCAGTACTTC
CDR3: CSARERRVGEQYF

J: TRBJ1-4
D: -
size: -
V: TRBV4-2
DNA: TGTGCCGGCAGCCTAGCCCCCAGGGGCGGTAGTGAAAAACTGTTTTTT
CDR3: CAGSLAPRGGSEKLFF

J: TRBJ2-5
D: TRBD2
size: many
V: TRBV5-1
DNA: TGCGCCAGCAGCTTGCTTCTAAGCGGGGGGTCCCAAGAGACCCAGTACTTC
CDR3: CASSLLLSGGSQETQYF

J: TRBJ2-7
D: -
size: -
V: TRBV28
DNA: TGTGCCAGCAGTTTATGGATCACCTACGAGCAGTACTTC
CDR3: CASSLWITYEQYF

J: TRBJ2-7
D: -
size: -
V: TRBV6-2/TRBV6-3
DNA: TGTGCCAACAGTTACGGGGTTAGCGCGGGGTATTACAATGAGCAGTACTTC
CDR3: CANSYGVSAGYYNEQYF

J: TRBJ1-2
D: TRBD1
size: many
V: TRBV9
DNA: TGTGCCAGCAGCGTAGCGGGACAGGGGAACTATGGCTACACCTTC
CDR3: CASSVAGQGNYGYTF

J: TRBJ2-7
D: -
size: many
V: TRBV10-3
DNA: TGTGCCATCAGTGAGACGGGTCTCCTGGTCTACGAGCAGTACTTC
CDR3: CAISETGLLVYEQYF

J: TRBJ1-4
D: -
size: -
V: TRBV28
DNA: TGTGCCAGCAGGTCAGACTCCGGAGGAAAACTGTTTTTT
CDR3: CASRSDSGGKLFF

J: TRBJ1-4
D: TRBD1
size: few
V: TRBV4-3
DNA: TGCGCCAGCAGCCAAACCGGGACAGGGCAAGAAAAACGGTTTTTT
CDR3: CASSQTGTGQEKRFF

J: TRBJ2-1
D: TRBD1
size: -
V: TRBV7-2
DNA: TGTGCCAGTAGCCCCCGACAGGGGTCAGGCGAGCAGTTCTTC
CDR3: CASSPRQGSGEQFF

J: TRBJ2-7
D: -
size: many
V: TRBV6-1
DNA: TGTGCCAGCAGTGAAGGGTTAGGGGGAACCTACGAGCAGTACTTC
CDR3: CASSEGLGGTYEQYF

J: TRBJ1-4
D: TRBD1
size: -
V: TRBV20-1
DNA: TGCAGTGCTAGACGAGGGGGCCCCGGGGAAAAACTGTTTTTT
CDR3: CSARRGGPGEKLFF

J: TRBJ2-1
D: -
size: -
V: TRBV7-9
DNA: TGTGCCAGCAGCCCTAAGGGTCCGGAGGAGCAGTTCTTC
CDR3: CASSPKGPEEQFF

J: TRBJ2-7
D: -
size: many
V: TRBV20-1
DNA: TGCAGTGCTAGCATGGGCGAGCAGTACTTC
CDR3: CSASMGEQYF

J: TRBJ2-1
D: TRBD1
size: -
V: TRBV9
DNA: TGCGCCAGCGGCGGAACCGGGACAGGGGGGTTCGATGAGCAGTTCTTC
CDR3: CASGGTGTGGFDEQFF

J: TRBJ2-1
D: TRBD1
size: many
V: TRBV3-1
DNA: TGTGCCAGCAGCTACCGACAGGGCCATGAGCAGTTCTTC
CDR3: CASSYRQGHEQFF

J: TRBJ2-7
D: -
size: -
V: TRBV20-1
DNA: TGCAGTGCTAGTGGCTCGGACACGTACTACGAGCAGTACTTC
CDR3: CSASGSDTYYEQYF

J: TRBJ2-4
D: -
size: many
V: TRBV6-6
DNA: TGTGCCAGCAGTACAGGGTCGAACATTCAGTACTTC
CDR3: CASSTGSNIQYF

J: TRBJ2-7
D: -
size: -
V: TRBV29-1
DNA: TGCAGCGTTAAATTGAGCTCCTACGAGCAGTACTTC
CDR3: CSVKLSSYEQYF

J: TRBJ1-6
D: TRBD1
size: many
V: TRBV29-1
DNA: TGCAGCGTTAGATCGACAGGGGGAAATTCACCCCTCCACTTT
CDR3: CSVRSTGGNSPLHF

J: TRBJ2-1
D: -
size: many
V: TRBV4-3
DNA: TGCGCCAGCAGCCAAGACGGGCCCAGCTCCTACAATGAGCAGTTCTTC
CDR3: CASSQDGPSSYNEQFF

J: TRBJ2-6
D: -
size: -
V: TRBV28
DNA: TGTGCCAGCAGTTCCTATCCCATTGGGGCCAACGTCCTGACTTTC
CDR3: CASSSYPIGANVLTF

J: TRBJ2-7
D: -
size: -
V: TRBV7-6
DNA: TGTGCCAGCAGCTTAGAGGAGGGATCCTACGAGCAGTACTTC
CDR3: CASSLEEGSYEQYF

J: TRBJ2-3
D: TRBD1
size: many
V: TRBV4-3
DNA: TGCGCCAGCAGGCGGACAGGGGGCGTATCAGATACGCAGTATTTT
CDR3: CASRRTGGVSDTQYF

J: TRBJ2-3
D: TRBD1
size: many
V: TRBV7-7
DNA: TGTGCTAGCAGCCCCGGGGTGGGACAGGGGAGAGGCACGCAGTATTTT
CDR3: CASSPGVGQGRGTQYF

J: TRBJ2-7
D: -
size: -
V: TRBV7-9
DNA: TGTGCCAGCAGCAGACTATTCTACGAGCAGTACTTC
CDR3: CASSRLFYEQYF

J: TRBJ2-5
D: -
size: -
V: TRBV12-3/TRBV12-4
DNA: TGTGTCAGCAGTTTCCACAGAACTGAGGGGGAGACCCAGTACTTC
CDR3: CVSSFHRTEGETQYF

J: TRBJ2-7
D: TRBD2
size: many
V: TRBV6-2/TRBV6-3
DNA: TGTGCCAGCAGCCCTTTTAGCGGGGGCCTCTACGAGCAGTACTTC
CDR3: CASSPFSGGLYEQYF

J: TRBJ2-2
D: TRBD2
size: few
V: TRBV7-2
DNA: TGTGCCAGCAGCTACCTGACTAGCGGGGGGGTCGTGAGGACCGGGGAGCTGTTTTTT
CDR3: CASSYLTSGGVVRTGELFF

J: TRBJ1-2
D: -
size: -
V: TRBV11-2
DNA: TGTGCCAGCAGCACCCCACCCAGACAGATCTCTTTTGTGGATGGCTACACCTTC
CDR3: CASSTPPRQISFVDGYTF

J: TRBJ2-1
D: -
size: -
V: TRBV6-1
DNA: TGTGCCAGCAGTGAAGGGGGGGGACAGGAAGCGAACAATGAGCAGTTCTTC
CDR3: CASSEGGGQEANNEQFF

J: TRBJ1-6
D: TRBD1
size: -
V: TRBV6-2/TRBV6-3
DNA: TGTGCCAGCAGAAAAATTTTGCCGGGGACAGGGTATTCACCCCCCCACTTT
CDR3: CASRKILPGTGYSPPHF

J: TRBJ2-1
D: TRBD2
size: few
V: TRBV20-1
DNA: TGCAGTGCTGGCGGGAGTACGGACTCCTACAATGAGCAGTTCTTC
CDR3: CSAGGSTDSYNEQFF

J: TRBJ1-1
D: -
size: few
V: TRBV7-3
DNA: TGTGCCAGCAGCTCCGGCCTGACAGGACGACTGAACACTGAAGCTTTCTTT
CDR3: CASSSGLTGRLNTEAFF

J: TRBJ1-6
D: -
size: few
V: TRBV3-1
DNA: TGTGCCAGCAGCCCGGAGTATAATTCACCCCTCCACTTT
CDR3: CASSPEYNSPLHF

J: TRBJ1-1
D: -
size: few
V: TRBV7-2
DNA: TGTGCCAGCAGCTTTGCCGGGACAATTTCGAACACTGAAGCTTTCTTT
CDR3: CASSFAGTISNTEAFF

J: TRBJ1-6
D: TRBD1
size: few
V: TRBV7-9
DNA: TGTGCCAGCAGCTCTCAGGGGGCAGGGAATTCACCCCTCCACTTT
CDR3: CASSSQGAGNSPLHF

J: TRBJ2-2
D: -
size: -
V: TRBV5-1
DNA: TGCGCCAGCAGCGGCAACACACCGAACACCGGGGAGCTGTTTTTT
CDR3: CASSGNTPNTGELFF

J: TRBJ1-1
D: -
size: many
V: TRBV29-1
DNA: TGCAGCGTTGCGGTTTCGGCTGAAGCTTTCTTT
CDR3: CSVAVSAEAFF

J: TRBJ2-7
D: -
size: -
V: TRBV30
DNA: TGTGCCTGGAGTGAAGAATACGAGCAGTACTTC
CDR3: CAWSEEYEQYF

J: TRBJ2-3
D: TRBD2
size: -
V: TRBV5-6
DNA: TGTGCCAGCAGCCTGTACATGGCGGGAGGCACAGATACGCAGTATTTT
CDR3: CASSLYMAGGTDTQYF

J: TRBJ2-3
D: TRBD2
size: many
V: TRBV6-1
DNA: TGTGCCAGCAGTCCCGGGACTAGCGGGAATACGCAGTATTTT
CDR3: CASSPGTSGNTQYF

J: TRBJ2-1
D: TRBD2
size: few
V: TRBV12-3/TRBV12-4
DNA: TGTGCCAGCAGTTTATTCCCCGGGACTAGCGGGAAAAATGAGCAGTTCTTC
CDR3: CASSLFPGTSGKNEQFF